This T cell receptor (beta chain) was sequenced during a study of blood T cells in healthy people across ages (dated by TCRdb to between 2015 and 2017). Study-wide context: In model experiments, template switching captured about one uniquely barcoded TCR beta cDNA molecule for every two T cells. The study analyzed two additional independent replicas of 1 million unique cDNA reads from the same blood draw for two donors, one aged 18 to 29 and one aged 80 or older. To avoid experimental bias, donors of different ages were randomly spread across the sequencing lanes. The donors were divided into four age groups: young (average around 16 years), middle-aged (about 40), aged (around 59) and long-lived (82). To track age-related changes in TCR beta repertoire diversity, the study relied on deep sequencing normalized with unique cDNA molecular identifiers.

The roughly 39 donors, aged 6 to 90 years, were systemically healthy Caucasian individuals from Russia. Each donor gave ten milliliters of peripheral blood, collected into EDTA-treated Vacutainer tubes. PBMCs were isolated by Ficoll-Paque density-gradient centrifugation, with at least 7 million obtained per sample. Total RNA was extracted from PBMCs with Trizol reagent, with at least 5.5 micrograms obtained per sample. Naive CD45RAhigh/CD27high T cell percentages were measured by flow cytometry on a PBMC aliquot from every donor. Overall study results and their limits: Estimates of total diversity from one million sequenced T cells were regarded as lower bounds and underestimates. The CMV infection status of donors was not known, potentially confounding age-related changes in expanded clonotypes. As age increased, observed TCR beta diversity per million T cells dropped in a roughly linear way, and a significant reduction was already evident by age 40. Compared with the aged group, more naive CD4+ T cells, fewer expanded clones and increased TCR diversity were shown by the long-lived group, suggesting age selection. Bulk unsorted PBMC profiling prevented conclusive comparison of naive and antigen-experienced compartments. Observed TCR beta diversity correlated strongly with the percentage of naive T cells measured by flow cytometry.

Comment on this clonotype: Its recognized antigen is unknown. Base qualities are not recorded, but no much larger clone differs from it by a single base.

V trim: 2 bases; J trim: 6 bases; unmatched bases: 17. Looking up the germline V gene (reference sequence) yields CDR1 SEHNR and CDR2 FQNEAQ. Measured from the cysteine to the phenylalanine, the CDR3 is 18 residues long. The entry retains the CDR3 DNA only, 54 bases that are in frame from base 1. Libraries were made using 5' RACE. TCRdb records Illumina HiSeq 2500 as the sequencer. The second PCR ran for roughly 7 to 12 cycles and used a J-beta primer mix along with a sample-barcoded 5' primer. A unique molecular identifier was introduced onto each TCR beta cDNA molecule by a template-switch 5' adaptor carrying 12 random nucleotides. Each sample yielded at least 3 million CDR3-containing paired-end reads. The Mint cDNA synthesis kit, primed by a TRBC-specific oligonucleotide, was used to synthesize first-strand cDNA from all RNA. After uracil-DNA glycosylase treatment, a first 18-cycle PCR used universal primers M1SS and BC2_uni_R on all cDNA. The paper's data handling went like this. Normalization of each sample was performed by random selection of 1 million high-quality reads, each carrying a distinct molecular identifier. Instead of being binned into consensus sequences, reads with shared molecular identifiers were discarded. MiTCR, with a Q25 quality threshold and the strictest error-elimination algorithm, was used for CDR3 identification, clonotype clustering and error correction. A nonparametric unseen species model with Euler transformation was used to estimate a lower bound on total TCR beta diversity. TCRdb reanalyzed the raw reads on its own, using fastp at Q25 for trimming and MiXCR for clone calling, and kept in-frame beta chains. CDR3 protein sequences are deduplicated, and each keeps its most common genes and DNA. TCRdb's processing, not the study's, gives the V and J calls here. This sample gives about 1,600,000 distinct CDR3 sequences in total; approximately 42% of them show up just once. The ten biggest clones cover 7.9% of the sample.

The sample was blood. The rearrangement combines TRBV7-9 with TRBJ2-3, and TRBD2 matches 7 of the central bases. The receptor was derived from a woman between 18 and 30 years old in good health. The sequence in DNA is TGTGCCAGCAGCTTACAACTTCCTGCGGGGGTAAGCCCGGATACGCAGTATTTT. It translates to CASSLQLPAGVSPDTQYF. Reference TRBV7-9 and TRBJ2-3 proteins supply the regions before and after the CDR3; the full variable domain is: DTGVSQNPRHKITKRGQNVTFRCDPISEHNRLYWYRQTLGQGPEFLTYFQNEAQLEKSRLLSDRFSAERPKGSFSTLEIQRTEQGDSAMYLCASSLQLPAGVSPDTQYFGPGTRLTVL.